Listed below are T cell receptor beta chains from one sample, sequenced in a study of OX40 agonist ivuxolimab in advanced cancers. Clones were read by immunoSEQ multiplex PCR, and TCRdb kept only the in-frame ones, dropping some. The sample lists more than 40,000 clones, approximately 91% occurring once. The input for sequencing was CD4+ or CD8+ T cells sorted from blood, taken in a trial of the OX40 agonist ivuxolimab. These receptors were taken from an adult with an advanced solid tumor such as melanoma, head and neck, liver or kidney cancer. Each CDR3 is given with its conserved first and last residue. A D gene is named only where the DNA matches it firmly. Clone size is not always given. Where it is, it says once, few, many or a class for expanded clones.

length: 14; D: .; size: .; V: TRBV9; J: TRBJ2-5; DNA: TGTGCCAGCAGCTCAACTAGCAGGCAAGAGACCCAGTACTTC; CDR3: CASSSTSRQETQYF
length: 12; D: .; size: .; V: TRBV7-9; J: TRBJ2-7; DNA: TGTGCCAGCAGCTCGTACAGGAACGAGCAGTACTTC; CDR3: CASSSYRNEQYF
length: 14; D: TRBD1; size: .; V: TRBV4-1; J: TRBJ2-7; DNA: TGCGCCAGCAGCCACCTCAGGGGGACCTACGAGCAGTACTTC; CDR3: CASSHLRGTYEQYF
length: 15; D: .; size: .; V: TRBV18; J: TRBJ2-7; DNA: TGTGCCAGCTCACCCCCACAGGGAACCTCCTACGAGCAGTACTTC; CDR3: CASSPPQGTSYEQYF
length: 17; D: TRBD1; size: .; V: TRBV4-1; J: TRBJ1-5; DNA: TGCGCCAGCAGCTTAAGACAGGGGGCCGATAGCAATCAGCCCCAGCATTTT; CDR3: CASSLRQGADSNQPQHF
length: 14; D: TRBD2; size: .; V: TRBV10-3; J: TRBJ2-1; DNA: TGTGCCATCAGGGGACTAGGAGGTATCGCTGAGCAGTTCTTC; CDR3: CAIRGLGGIAEQFF
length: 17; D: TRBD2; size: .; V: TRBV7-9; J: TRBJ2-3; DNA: TGTGCCAGCAGCTCGACCTGGACTAGCGGCCTCACAGATACGCAGTATTTT; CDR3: CASSSTWTSGLTDTQYF
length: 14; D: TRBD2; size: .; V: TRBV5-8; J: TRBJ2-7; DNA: TGTGCCAGCAGCAAGGCCGGGAGGGTCTACGAGCAGTACTTC; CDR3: CASSKAGRVYEQYF
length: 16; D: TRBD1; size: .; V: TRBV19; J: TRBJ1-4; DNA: TGTGCCAGTAGTATAGTGTGGGACAGGACTAATGAAAAACTGTTTTTT; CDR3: CASSIVWDRTNEKLFF
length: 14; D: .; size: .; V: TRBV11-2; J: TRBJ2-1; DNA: TGTGCCAGCAGCTACCTGGTGCGGCTTCCAGAGCAGTTCTTC; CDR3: CASSYLVRLPEQFF
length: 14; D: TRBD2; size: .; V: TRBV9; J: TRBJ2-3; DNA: TGTGCCAGCAGCCCTAGCGGGAGCCCAGATACGCAGTATTTT; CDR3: CASSPSGSPDTQYF
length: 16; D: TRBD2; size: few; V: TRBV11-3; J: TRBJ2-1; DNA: TGTGCCAGCAGCTTAGGGAGGCTAGCGGGATCGAATGAGCAGTTCTTC; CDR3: CASSLGRLAGSNEQFF
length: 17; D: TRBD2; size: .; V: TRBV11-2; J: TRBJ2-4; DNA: TGTGCCAGCAGCTTAGAACCGGGACTAGCGGGAGGAAACATTCAGTACTTC; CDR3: CASSLEPGLAGGNIQYF
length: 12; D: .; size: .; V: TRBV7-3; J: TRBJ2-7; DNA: TGTGCCAGCAGCGAGCAGGGTCACGAGCAGTACTTC; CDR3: CASSEQGHEQYF
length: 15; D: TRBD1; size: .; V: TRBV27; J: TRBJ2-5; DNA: TGTGCCAGCAGCCAGCCGGGACAGGGCCCAGAGACCCAGTACTTC; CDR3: CASSQPGQGPETQYF
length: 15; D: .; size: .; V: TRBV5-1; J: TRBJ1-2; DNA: TGCGCCAGCAGCCCGGGGACCACTTCGAACTATGGCTACACCTTC; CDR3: CASSPGTTSNYGYTF
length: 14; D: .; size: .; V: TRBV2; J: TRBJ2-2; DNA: TGTGCCAGCAGTGAGGGTACAGCGGGCGGGGAGCTGTTTTTT; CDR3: CASSEGTAGGELFF
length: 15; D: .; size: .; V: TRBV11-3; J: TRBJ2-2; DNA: TGTGCCAGCAGCTTAGATCCCGGCACTACCGGGGAGCTGTTTTTT; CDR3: CASSLDPGTTGELFF
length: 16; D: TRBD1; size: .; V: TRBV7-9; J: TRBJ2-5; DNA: TGTGCCAGCAGCCTCGGGGACAGAGGAATCCAAGAGACCCAGTACTTC; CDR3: CASSLGDRGIQETQYF
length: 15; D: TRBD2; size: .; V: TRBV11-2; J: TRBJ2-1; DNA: TGTGCCAGCAGCCTAATGGGCGGGAGATACAATGAGCAGTTCTTC; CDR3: CASSLMGGRYNEQFF
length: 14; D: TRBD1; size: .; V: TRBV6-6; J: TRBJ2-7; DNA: TGTGCCAGCAGTTACGGACAGGGGGCGGGCGAGCAGTACTTC; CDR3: CASSYGQGAGEQYF
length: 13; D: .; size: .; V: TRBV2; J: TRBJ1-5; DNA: TGTGCCAGCAGTGGGGGGGAGAGTCAGCCCCAGCATTTT; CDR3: CASSGGESQPQHF
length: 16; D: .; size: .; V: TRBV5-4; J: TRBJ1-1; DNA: TGTGCCAGCAGCTGGGGACCGGGACAAATGAACACTGAAGCTTTCTTT; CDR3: CASSWGPGQMNTEAFF
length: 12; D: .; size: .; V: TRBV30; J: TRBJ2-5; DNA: TGTGCCGCCCGAGGGGGTTCGGAGACCCAGTACTTC; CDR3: CAARGGSETQYF
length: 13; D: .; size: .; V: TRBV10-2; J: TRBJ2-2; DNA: TGCGCCAGTTCCATGAGGCCCACCGGGGAGCTGTTTTTT; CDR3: CASSMRPTGELFF
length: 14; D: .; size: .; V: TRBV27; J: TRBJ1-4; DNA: TGTGCCAGCAGTTTAAGTGGCAGTCCCGAAAAACTGTTTTTT; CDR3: CASSLSGSPEKLFF
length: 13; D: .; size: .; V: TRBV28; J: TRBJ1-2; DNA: TGTGCCAGCAGACCACAGGGAAACTATGGCTACACCTTC; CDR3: CASRPQGNYGYTF
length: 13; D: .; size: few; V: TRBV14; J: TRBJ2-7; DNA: TGTGCCAGCAGCCACCTGGACATCTACGAGCAGTACTTC; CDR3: CASSHLDIYEQYF